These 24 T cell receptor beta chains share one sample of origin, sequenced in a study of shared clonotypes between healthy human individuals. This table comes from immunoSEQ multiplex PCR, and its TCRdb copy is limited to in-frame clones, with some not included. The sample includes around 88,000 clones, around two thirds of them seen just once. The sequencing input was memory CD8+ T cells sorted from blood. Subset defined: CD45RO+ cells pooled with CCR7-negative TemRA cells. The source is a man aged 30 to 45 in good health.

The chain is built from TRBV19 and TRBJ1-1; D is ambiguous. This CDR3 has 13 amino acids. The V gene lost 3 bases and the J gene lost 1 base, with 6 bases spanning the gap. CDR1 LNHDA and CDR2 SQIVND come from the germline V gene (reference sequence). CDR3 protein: CASSIMWNTEAFF. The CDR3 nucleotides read TGTGCCAGTAGTATTATGTGGAACACTGAAGCTTTCTTT.

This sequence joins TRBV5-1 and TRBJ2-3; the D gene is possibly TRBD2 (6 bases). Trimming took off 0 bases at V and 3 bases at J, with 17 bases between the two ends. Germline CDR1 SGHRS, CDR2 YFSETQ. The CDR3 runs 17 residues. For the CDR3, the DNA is TGCGCCAGCAGCTTGGACCCGGGAGCTGGGGGGACAGATACGCAGTATTTT. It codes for CASSLDPGAGGTDTQYF.

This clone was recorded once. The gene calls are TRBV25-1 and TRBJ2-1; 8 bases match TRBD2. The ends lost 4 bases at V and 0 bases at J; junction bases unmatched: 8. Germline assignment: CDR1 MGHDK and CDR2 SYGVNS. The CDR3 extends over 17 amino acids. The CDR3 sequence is CASSAGTSLISYNEQFF. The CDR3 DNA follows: TGTGCCAGCAGTGCCGGGACTAGTCTTATCTCCTACAATGAGCAGTTCTTC.

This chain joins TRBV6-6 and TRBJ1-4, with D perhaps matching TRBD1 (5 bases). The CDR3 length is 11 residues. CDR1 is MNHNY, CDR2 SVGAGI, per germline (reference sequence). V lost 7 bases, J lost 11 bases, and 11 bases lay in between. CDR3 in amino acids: CASTTGGKLFF. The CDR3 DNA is TGTGCCAGCACCACCGGGGGGAAACTGTTTTTT.

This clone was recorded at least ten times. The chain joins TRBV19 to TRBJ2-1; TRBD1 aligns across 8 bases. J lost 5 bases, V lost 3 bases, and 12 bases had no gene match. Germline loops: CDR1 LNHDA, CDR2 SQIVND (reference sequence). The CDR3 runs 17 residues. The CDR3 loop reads CASSIWQGASVNNEQFF. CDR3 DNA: TGTGCCAGTAGTATTTGGCAGGGGGCCAGTGTAAACAATGAGCAGTTCTTC.

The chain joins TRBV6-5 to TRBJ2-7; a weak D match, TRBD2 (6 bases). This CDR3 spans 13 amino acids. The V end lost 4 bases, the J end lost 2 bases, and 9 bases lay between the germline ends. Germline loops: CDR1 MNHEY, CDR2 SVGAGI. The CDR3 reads CASSSLAAYEQYF. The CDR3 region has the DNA TGTGCCAGCAGTTCACTAGCAGCCTACGAGCAGTACTTC.

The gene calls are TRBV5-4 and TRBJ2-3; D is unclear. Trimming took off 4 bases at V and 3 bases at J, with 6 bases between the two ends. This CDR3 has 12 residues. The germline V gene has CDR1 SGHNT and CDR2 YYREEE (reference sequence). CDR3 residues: CASSGRTDTQYF. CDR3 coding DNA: TGTGCCAGCAGCGGACGGACAGATACGCAGTATTTT.

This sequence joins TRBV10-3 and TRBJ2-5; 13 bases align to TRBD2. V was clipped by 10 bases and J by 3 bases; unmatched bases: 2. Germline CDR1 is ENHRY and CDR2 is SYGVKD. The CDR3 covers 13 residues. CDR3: CATGTSGKETQYF. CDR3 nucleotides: TGTGCCACTGGGACTAGCGGGAAAGAGACCCAGTACTTC.

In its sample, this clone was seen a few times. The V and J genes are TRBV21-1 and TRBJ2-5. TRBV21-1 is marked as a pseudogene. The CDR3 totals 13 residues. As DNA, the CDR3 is TGTGCCAGCAGCAAAGTGGTGAATCAGACCCAGTACTTC. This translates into CASSKVVNQTQYF.

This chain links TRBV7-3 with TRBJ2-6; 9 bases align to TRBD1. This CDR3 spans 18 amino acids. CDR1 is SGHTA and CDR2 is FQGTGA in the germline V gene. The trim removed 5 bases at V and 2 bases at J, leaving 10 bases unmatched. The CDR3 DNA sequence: TGTGCCAGCAGCCTAAGTCCCGGGACAGGGCCTGGGGCCAACGTCCTGACTTTC. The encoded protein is CASSLSPGTGPGANVLTF.

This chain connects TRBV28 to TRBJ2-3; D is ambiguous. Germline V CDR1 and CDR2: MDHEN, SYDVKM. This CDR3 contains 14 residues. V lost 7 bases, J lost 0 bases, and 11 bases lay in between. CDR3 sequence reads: CASTSPDSTDTQYF. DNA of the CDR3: TGTGCCAGCACCTCCCCGGACAGCACAGATACGCAGTATTTT.

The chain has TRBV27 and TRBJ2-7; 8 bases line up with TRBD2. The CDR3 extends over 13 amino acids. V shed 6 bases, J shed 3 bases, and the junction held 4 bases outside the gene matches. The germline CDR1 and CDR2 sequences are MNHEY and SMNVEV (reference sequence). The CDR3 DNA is TGTGCCAGCAGCATTAGCGGGGACTACGAGCAGTACTTC. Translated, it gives CASSISGDYEQYF.

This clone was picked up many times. The CDR3 sequence is CASGLAGANEQFF. CDR3 bases: TGTGCCAGCGGGCTAGCGGGGGCGAACGAGCAGTTCTTC. The chain carries TRBV6-5 and TRBJ2-1, with 10 positions matching TRBD2. The CDR3 covers 13 residues. Germline V gene data show CDR1 as MNHEY and CDR2 as SVGAGI. V shed 8 bases and J 10 bases; nucleotides not matched to a gene: 8.

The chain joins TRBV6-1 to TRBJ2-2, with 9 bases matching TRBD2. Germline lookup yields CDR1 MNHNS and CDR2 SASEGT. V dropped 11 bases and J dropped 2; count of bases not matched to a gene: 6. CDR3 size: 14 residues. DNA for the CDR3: TGTGCCGCGGGAGGGGATCAAAACACCGGGGAGCTGTTTTTT. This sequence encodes CAAGGDQNTGELFF.

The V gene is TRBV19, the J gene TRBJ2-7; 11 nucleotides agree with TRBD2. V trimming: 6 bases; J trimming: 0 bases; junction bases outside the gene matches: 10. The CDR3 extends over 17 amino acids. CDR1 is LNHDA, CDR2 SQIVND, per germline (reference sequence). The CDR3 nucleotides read TGTGCCAGTAGAGGCTGGGCTAGCGGGAGGAGCTCCTACGAGCAGTACTTC. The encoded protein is CASRGWASGRSSYEQYF.

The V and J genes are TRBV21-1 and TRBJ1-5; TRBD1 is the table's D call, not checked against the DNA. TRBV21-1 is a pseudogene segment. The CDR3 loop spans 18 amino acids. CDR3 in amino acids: CASSKVGTGFYSNQPQHF. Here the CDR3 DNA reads TGTGCCAGCAGCAAAGTCGGGACAGGGTTTTATAGCAATCAGCCCCAGCATTTT.

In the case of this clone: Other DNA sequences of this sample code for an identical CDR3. The CDR3: CASSPGTGGAGTEAFF. In nucleotides, the CDR3 is TGCGCCAGCAGCCCAGGGACAGGGGGCGCCGGCACTGAAGCTTTCTTT. The chain combines TRBV5-1 with TRBJ1-1, with 12 bases identical to TRBD1. CDR3 length: 16 residues. Germline V lookup: CDR1 SGHRS, CDR2 YFSETQ. Trimming cost V 4 bases and J 4 bases; bases outside gene matches: 8.

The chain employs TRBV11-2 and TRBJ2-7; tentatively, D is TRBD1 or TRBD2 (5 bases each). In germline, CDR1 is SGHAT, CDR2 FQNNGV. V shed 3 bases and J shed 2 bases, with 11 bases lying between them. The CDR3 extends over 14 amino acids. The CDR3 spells CASSFLRDPYEQYF. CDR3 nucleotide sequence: TGTGCCAGCAGCTTTCTCAGGGACCCCTACGAGCAGTACTTC.

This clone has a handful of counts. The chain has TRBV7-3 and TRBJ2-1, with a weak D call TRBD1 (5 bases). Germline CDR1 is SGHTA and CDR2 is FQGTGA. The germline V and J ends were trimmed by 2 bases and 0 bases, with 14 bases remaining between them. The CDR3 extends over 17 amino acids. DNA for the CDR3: TGTGCCAGCAGCTTAGGGGTAGGGGAAGGCTCCTACAATGAGCAGTTCTTC. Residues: CASSLGVGEGSYNEQFF.

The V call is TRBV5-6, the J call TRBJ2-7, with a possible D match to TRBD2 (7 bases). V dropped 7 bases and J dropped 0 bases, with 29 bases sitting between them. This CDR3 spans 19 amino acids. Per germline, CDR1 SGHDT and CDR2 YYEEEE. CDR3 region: CASSPLGGLAEVGSYEQYF. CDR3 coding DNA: TGTGCCAGCTCCCCCTTGGGGGGGCTAGCGGAGGTCGGCTCCTACGAGCAGTACTTC.

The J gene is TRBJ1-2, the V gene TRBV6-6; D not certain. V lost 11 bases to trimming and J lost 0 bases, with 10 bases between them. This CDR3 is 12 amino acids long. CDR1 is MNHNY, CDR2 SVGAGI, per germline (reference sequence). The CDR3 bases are TGTGCCTCGTCGGGATCTAACTATGGCTACACCTTC. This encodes CASSGSNYGYTF.

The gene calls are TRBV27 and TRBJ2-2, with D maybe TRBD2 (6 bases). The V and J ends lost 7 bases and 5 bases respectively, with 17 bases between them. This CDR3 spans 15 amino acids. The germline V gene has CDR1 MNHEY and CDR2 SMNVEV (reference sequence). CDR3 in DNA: TGTGCCAGCACCACACTCTATCGGGGGACCGGGGAGCTGTTTTTT. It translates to CASTTLYRGTGELFF.

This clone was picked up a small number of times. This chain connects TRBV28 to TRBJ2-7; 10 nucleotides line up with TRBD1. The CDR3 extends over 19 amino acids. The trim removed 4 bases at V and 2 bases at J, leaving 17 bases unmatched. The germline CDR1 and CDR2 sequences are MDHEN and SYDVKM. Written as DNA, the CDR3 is TGTGCCAGCAGTTCCACTCTGGCCTCGGGACAGGGGATCGCCTACGAGCAGTACTTC. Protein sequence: CASSSTLASGQGIAYEQYF.

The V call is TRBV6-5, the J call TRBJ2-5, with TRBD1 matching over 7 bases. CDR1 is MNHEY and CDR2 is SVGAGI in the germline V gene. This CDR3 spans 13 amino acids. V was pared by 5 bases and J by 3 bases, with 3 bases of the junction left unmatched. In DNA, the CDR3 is TGTGCCAGCAGTCTAACAGGGGAAGAGACCCAGTACTTC. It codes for CASSLTGEETQYF.